This TCR beta chain was recovered during a study of T cells in localized non-small cell lung cancer. Repertoires were generated with immunoSEQ multiplex PCR, while TCRdb's copy carries only in-frame clones and drops some. The table has 100,000 to 150,000 clones, 70% to 90% seen once. For this clone: The antigen is not known.

The study's findings and limits: Exceeding tumor, uninvolved adjacent lung had the highest T cell clonality. Heterogeneity stays possible, as sequencing covered only one tumor region. A median about 56 of the top 100 tumor clones appeared in adjacent lung.

The receptor comes from a female donor at least 60 years old with stage I lung adenocarcinoma. Sample: peripheral blood, taken before any cancer treatment.

The chain's CDR3 is CASSQSPGPDYEQYF. The CDR3 bases are TGTGCCAGCAGCCAATCCCCGGGCCCTGACTACGAGCAGTACTTC. The genes are TRBV6-1 and TRBJ2-7, with D unresolved. Trimming took off 6 bases at V and 3 bases at J, with 18 bases between the two ends. Germline V gene lookup returns CDR1 MNHNS and CDR2 SASEGT. This CDR3 spans 15 amino acids.